The rows below give T cell receptor beta chains drawn from one sample of a study of memory CD4+ T cells and cytomegalovirus serostatus. Using immunoSEQ multiplex PCR, the repertoire was profiled, and TCRdb retains in-frame clones only, with some absent. The sample lists over 25,000 clones, about 76% occurring once. What was sequenced was memory CD4+ T cells from blood. The receptors derive from an adult in good health and CMV-seronegative. The CDR3 runs from the conserved cysteine through the conserved F or W. The D gene is left open where the match is weak. The listing skips clone size in some rows; elsewhere it reads once, few, many or a size class.

V gene: TRBV18; clone size: -; D gene: -; J gene: TRBJ1-6; CDR3 protein: CASSRQDNSPLHF; CDR3 DNA: TGTGCCAGCTCACGACAGGATAATTCACCCCTCCACTTT
V gene: TRBV9; clone size: few; D gene: -; J gene: TRBJ2-5; CDR3 protein: CASSVNPGAARQETQYF; CDR3 DNA: TGTGCCAGCAGCGTAAACCCTGGGGCAGCGAGGCAAGAGACCCAGTACTTC
V gene: TRBV11-2; clone size: once; D gene: -; J gene: TRBJ1-2; CDR3 protein: CASSLDGYGYTF; CDR3 DNA: TGTGCCAGCAGCTTAGACGGCTATGGCTACACCTTC
V gene: TRBV6-1; clone size: -; D gene: -; J gene: TRBJ2-7; CDR3 protein: CASRPGTDGGQYF; CDR3 DNA: TGTGCCAGCAGGCCGGGGACCGACGGTGGGCAGTACTTC
V gene: TRBV28; clone size: -; D gene: -; J gene: TRBJ1-2; CDR3 protein: CASSLGGYGYTF; CDR3 DNA: TGTGCCAGCAGTTTAGGGGGTTATGGCTACACCTTC
V gene: TRBV2; clone size: -; D gene: TRBD2; J gene: TRBJ2-5; CDR3 protein: CASSGGGQETQYF; CDR3 DNA: TGTGCCAGCAGTGGGGGGGGTCAAGAGACCCAGTACTTC
V gene: TRBV6-4; clone size: -; D gene: -; J gene: TRBJ1-2; CDR3 protein: CASSDSGGAYGYTF; CDR3 DNA: TGTGCCAGCAGTGACTCCGGAGGGGCCTATGGCTACACCTTC
V gene: TRBV5-6; clone size: -; D gene: TRBD2; J gene: TRBJ2-3; CDR3 protein: CASSLAAGATDTQYF; CDR3 DNA: TGTGCCAGCAGCTTGGCAGCGGGAGCGACAGATACGCAGTATTTT
V gene: TRBV28; clone size: -; D gene: TRBD1; J gene: TRBJ2-3; CDR3 protein: CASNDRGRPNTQYF; CDR3 DNA: TGTGCCAGCAATGACAGGGGGCGCCCAAATACGCAGTATTTT
V gene: TRBV6-5; clone size: -; D gene: -; J gene: TRBJ1-6; CDR3 protein: CASSSRGVFNSPLHF; CDR3 DNA: TGTGCCAGCAGTTCCCGCGGCGTCTTTAATTCACCCCTCCACTTT
V gene: TRBV6-5; clone size: -; D gene: -; J gene: TRBJ1-6; CDR3 protein: CASRQGDSPLHF; CDR3 DNA: TGTGCCAGCAGGCAGGGTGATTCACCCCTCCACTTT
V gene: TRBV7-6; clone size: -; D gene: -; J gene: TRBJ2-5; CDR3 protein: CASNRGVEETQYF; CDR3 DNA: TGTGCCAGCAACCGAGGGGTTGAGGAGACCCAGTACTTC
V gene: TRBV29-1; clone size: -; D gene: -; J gene: TRBJ2-7; CDR3 protein: CSVGQPGRNPYEQYF; CDR3 DNA: TGCAGCGTTGGCCAGCCGGGACGGAACCCCTACGAGCAGTACTTC
V gene: TRBV7-2; clone size: -; D gene: -; J gene: TRBJ1-1; CDR3 protein: CASSLSVYTEAFF; CDR3 DNA: TGTGCCAGCAGCTTATCCGTTTACACTGAAGCTTTCTTT
V gene: TRBV28; clone size: -; D gene: -; J gene: TRBJ2-7; CDR3 protein: CASSLWSYEQYF; CDR3 DNA: TGTGCCAGCAGTTTATGGAGCTACGAGCAGTACTTC
V gene: TRBV28; clone size: few; D gene: TRBD1; J gene: TRBJ1-5; CDR3 protein: CASSRTGGGQPQHF; CDR3 DNA: TGTGCCAGCAGCCGGACAGGGGGCGGGCAGCCCCAGCATTTT
V gene: TRBV19; clone size: -; D gene: -; J gene: TRBJ1-1; CDR3 protein: CASSKDRGNTEAFF; CDR3 DNA: TGTGCCAGTAGTAAGGATAGGGGAAACACTGAAGCTTTCTTT
V gene: TRBV11-1; clone size: -; D gene: -; J gene: TRBJ2-2; CDR3 protein: CASSLRAGELFF; CDR3 DNA: TGTGCCAGCAGCTTACGGGCCGGGGAGCTGTTTTTT
V gene: TRBV2; clone size: -; D gene: -; J gene: TRBJ1-3; CDR3 protein: CASSRQGGNTIYF; CDR3 DNA: TGTGCCAGTAGCCGGCAGGGTGGAAACACCATATATTTT
V gene: TRBV7-9; clone size: -; D gene: -; J gene: TRBJ2-2; CDR3 protein: CASSSPGELFF; CDR3 DNA: TGTGCCAGCAGCTCCCCCGGGGAGCTGTTTTTT
V gene: TRBV28; clone size: -; D gene: TRBD1; J gene: TRBJ1-4; CDR3 protein: CASSLFGQGYATNEKLFF; CDR3 DNA: TGTGCCAGCAGTTTATTCGGACAGGGCTATGCAACTAATGAAAAACTGTTTTTT
V gene: TRBV7-6; clone size: -; D gene: -; J gene: TRBJ1-1; CDR3 protein: CASSTWGGADTEAFF; CDR3 DNA: TGTGCCAGCAGCACCTGGGGGGGCGCGGACACTGAAGCTTTCTTT
V gene: TRBV2; clone size: -; D gene: -; J gene: TRBJ2-7; CDR3 protein: CASSDGTGSSGYEQYF; CDR3 DNA: TGTGCCAGCTCTGACGGTACAGGGAGCTCTGGGTACGAGCAGTACTTC
V gene: TRBV19; clone size: few; D gene: -; J gene: TRBJ1-1; CDR3 protein: CASSIQGTEAFF; CDR3 DNA: TGTGCCAGTAGTATACAGGGCACTGAAGCTTTCTTT
V gene: TRBV14; clone size: -; D gene: TRBD2; J gene: TRBJ2-1; CDR3 protein: CASSRQTSSNEQFF; CDR3 DNA: TGTGCCAGCAGCCGCCAGACTAGCTCCAATGAGCAGTTCTTC
V gene: TRBV10-3; clone size: -; D gene: -; J gene: TRBJ2-7; CDR3 protein: CASSPQGTLYEQYF; CDR3 DNA: TGTGCCAGCAGTCCACAGGGAACCCTCTACGAGCAGTACTTC
V gene: TRBV2; clone size: -; D gene: -; J gene: TRBJ1-2; CDR3 protein: CASREDGYTF; CDR3 DNA: TGTGCCAGCAGGGAAGACGGCTACACCTTC
V gene: TRBV11-2; clone size: -; D gene: -; J gene: TRBJ2-3; CDR3 protein: CASSFGLQDTQYF; CDR3 DNA: TGTGCCAGCAGCTTTGGACTGCAAGATACGCAGTATTTT
V gene: TRBV18; clone size: -; D gene: -; J gene: TRBJ1-1; CDR3 protein: CASSPSDSKTFF; CDR3 DNA: TGTGCCAGCTCACCCTCGGACAGCAAAACTTTCTTT
V gene: TRBV5-1; clone size: -; D gene: TRBD2; J gene: TRBJ2-1; CDR3 protein: CASRPTSGEYNEQFF; CDR3 DNA: TGCGCCAGCAGGCCGACTAGCGGGGAATACAATGAGCAGTTCTTC
V gene: TRBV7-9; clone size: -; D gene: -; J gene: TRBJ2-7; CDR3 protein: CASSFRDGYYEQYF; CDR3 DNA: TGTGCCAGCAGCTTCCGGGACGGCTACTACGAGCAGTACTTC
V gene: TRBV7-2; clone size: -; D gene: -; J gene: TRBJ2-1; CDR3 protein: CASSLGQVVEQFF; CDR3 DNA: TGTGCCAGCAGCTTAGGGCAGGTTGTTGAGCAGTTCTTC
V gene: TRBV30; clone size: -; D gene: TRBD1; J gene: TRBJ1-4; CDR3 protein: CAWGETGKLFF; CDR3 DNA: TGTGCCTGGGGGGAGACAGGGAAACTGTTTTTT
V gene: TRBV5-1; clone size: once; D gene: TRBD1; J gene: TRBJ2-1; CDR3 protein: CASSLRQGALEQFF; CDR3 DNA: TGCGCCAGCAGCTTACGACAGGGGGCTCTTGAGCAGTTCTTC
V gene: TRBV9; clone size: -; D gene: -; J gene: TRBJ1-3; CDR3 protein: CASGREGARNTIYF; CDR3 DNA: TGTGCCAGCGGGAGGGAGGGTGCGAGAAACACCATATATTTT
V gene: TRBV2; clone size: few; D gene: -; J gene: TRBJ2-7; CDR3 protein: CASSMDGYEQYF; CDR3 DNA: TGTGCCAGCAGTATGGACGGCTACGAGCAGTACTTC
V gene: TRBV29-1; clone size: -; D gene: -; J gene: TRBJ2-2; CDR3 protein: CSVDRGGNTGELFF; CDR3 DNA: TGCAGCGTTGACAGGGGGGGAAACACCGGGGAGCTGTTTTTT